Sequencing of this T cell receptor beta chain was carried out in a study of blood T cell repertoires in COVID-19. Across the study: PBMCs, B-cell-depleted T cells, or T cells provided the cDNA or gDNA that made up the material.

This table comes from immunoSEQ multiplex PCR, and its TCRdb copy is limited to in-frame clones, with some not included. This table has some 40,000 clones, about 90% appearing once. With 6 bases removed from V and 0 bases from J, the gap between germline ends came to 12 bases. CDR1 and CDR2 from the germline V gene are MNHEY and SVGAGI. The CDR3 runs to 15 residues. Input material: peripheral blood. V usage is TRBV6-5 and J usage is TRBJ1-5, with a weak D call TRBD1 (5 bases). The sequence was obtained from a human donor in a cohort sampled during active COVID-19. The CDR3 loop is CASRRARDSNQPQHF. CDR3 DNA sequence: TGTGCCAGCAGACGCGCCAGGGATAGCAATCAGCCCCAGCATTTT.